The 4 T cell receptor beta chains below come from one sample, sequenced in a study of T cell responses to AZD1222 COVID-19 vaccine. TCRdb's copy holds only in-frame clones and misses some; the assay was immunoSEQ multiplex PCR. The sample has approximately 150,000 clones, just over 90% seen once. The sample was peripheral blood, taken on day 0 of AZD1222 vaccination. The receptors were gathered from an adult in good health.

The chain recombines TRBV7-8 with TRBJ2-3; D gene uncertain. The V end lost 1 base, the J end lost 2 bases, and 13 bases lay between the germline ends. The CDR3 has 16 amino acids. Germline V gene data show CDR1 as SGHVS and CDR2 as FQNEAQ. The CDR3 nucleotides are TGTGCCAGCAGCTTAGTAGCTGCCGGAAACACAGATACGCAGTATTTT. Translation: CASSLVAAGNTDTQYF.

V and J are TRBV5-6 and TRBJ1-1; D is ambiguous. There are 15 residues in the CDR3. V was clipped by 2 bases and J by 2 bases, with 13 bases between them. Germline V gives CDR1 SGHDT, CDR2 YYEEEE. CDR3 in amino acids: CASSLGSRVNTEAFF. CDR3 sequence (DNA): TGTGCCAGCAGCTTAGGCAGTCGGGTTAACACTGAAGCTTTCTTT.

Only one count was recorded for this clone. The V and J genes are TRBV24-1 and TRBJ1-5; no reliable D call. CDR1 and CDR2 (germline): KGHDR, SFDVKD. CDR3 length: 14 amino acids. V dropped 3 bases and J dropped 5 bases, with 10 bases sitting between them. CDR3 in amino acids: CATSDKVRDQPQHF. CDR3 nucleotides: TGTGCCACCAGTGATAAAGTAAGGGATCAGCCCCAGCATTTT.

In its sample, this clone was seen once. J is TRBJ1-1 and V is TRBV18; D gene uncertain. Trimming cost V 0 bases and J 5 bases, with 4 bases left between them. The CDR3 has 12 amino acids. Germline values: CDR1 KGHSH, CDR2 LQKENI. CDR3 bases: TGTGCCAGCTCACCACCGCAAACTGAAGCTTTCTTT. It codes for CASSPPQTEAFF.